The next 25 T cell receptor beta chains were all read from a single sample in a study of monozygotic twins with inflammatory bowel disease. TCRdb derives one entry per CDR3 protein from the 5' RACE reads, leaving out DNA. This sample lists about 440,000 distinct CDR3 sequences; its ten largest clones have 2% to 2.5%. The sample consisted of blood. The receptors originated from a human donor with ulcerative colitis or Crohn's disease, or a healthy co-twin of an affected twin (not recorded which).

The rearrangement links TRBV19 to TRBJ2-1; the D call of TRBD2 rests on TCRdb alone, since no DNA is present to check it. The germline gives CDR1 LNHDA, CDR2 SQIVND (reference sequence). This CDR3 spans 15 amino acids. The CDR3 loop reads CASSVLAGGGNEQFF.

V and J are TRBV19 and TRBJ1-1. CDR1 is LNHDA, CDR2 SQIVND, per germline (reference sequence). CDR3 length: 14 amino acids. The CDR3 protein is CASSIVGRNTEAFF.

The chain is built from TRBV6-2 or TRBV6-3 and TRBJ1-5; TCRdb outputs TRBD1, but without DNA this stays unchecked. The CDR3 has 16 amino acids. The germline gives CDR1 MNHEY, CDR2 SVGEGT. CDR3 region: CASSMDSGGNNQPQHF.

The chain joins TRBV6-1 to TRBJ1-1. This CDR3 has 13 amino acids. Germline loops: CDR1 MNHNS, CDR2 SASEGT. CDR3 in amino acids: CASSGVAGSEAFF.

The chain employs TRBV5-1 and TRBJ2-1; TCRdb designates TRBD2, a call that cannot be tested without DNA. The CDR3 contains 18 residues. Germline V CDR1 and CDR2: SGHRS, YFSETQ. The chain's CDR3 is CASSLAGASGGPDNEQFF.

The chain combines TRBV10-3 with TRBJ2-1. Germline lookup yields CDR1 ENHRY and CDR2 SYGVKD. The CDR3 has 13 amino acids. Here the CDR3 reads CAISESTENEQFF.

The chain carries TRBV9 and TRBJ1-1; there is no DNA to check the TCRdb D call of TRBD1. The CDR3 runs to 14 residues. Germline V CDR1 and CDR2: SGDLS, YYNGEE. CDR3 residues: CASSVQGPNTEAFF. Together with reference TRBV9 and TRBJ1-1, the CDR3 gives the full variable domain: DSGVTQTPKHLITATGQRVTLRCSPRSGDLSVYWYQQSLDQGLQFLIQYYNGEERAKGNILERFSAQQFPDLHSELNLSSLELGDSALYFCASSVQGPNTEAFFGQGTRLTVV.

This CDR3 is CASRKPSTDTQYF. The V call is TRBV12-3 or TRBV12-4, the J call TRBJ2-3. The length of the CDR3 is 13 residues.

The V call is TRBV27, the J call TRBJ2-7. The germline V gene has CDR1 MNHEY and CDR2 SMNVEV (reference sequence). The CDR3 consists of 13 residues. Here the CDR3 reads CASRERRTQEQYF.

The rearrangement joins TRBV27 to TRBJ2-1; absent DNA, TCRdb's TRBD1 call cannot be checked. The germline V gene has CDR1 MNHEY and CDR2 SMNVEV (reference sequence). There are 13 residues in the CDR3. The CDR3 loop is CASSLSGDNEQFF.

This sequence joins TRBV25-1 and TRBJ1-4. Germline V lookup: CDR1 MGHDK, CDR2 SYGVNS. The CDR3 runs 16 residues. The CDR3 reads CASRSTRRTTNEKLFF.

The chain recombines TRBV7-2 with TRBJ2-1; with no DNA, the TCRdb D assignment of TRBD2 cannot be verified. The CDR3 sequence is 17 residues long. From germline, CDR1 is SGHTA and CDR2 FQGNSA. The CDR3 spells CASSLVVAGLAGGEQFF.

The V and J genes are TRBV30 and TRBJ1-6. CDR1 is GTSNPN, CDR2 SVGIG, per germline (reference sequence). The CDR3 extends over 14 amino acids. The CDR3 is CACQTVSYDSPLHF.

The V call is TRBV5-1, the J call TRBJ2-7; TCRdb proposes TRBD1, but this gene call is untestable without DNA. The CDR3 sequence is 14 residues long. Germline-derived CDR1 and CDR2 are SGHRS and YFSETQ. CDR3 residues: CASSTGTARREQYF.

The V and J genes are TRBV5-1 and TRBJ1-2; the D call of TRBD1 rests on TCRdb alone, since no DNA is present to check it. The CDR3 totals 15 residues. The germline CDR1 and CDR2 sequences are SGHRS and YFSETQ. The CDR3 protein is CASSYGTGSNYGYTF.

CDR3 sequence reads: CASSQEPFSGNTIYF. The chain recombines TRBV4-1 with TRBJ1-3. The CDR3 is 15 amino acids. Looked up from germline, CDR1 is MGHRA and CDR2 is YSYEKL.

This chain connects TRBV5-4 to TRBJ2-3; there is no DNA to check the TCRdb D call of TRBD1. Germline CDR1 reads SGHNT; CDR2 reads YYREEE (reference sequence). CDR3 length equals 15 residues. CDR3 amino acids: CASSSPERDTDTQYF.

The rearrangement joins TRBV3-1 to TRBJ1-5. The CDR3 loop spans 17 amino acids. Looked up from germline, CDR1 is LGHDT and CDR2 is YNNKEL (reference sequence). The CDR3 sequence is CASSQGLMRHTYQPQHF.

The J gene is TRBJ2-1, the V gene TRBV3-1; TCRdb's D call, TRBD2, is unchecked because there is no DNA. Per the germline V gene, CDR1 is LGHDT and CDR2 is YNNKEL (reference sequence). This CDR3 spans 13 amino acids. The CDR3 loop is CASSQVETSLRFF.

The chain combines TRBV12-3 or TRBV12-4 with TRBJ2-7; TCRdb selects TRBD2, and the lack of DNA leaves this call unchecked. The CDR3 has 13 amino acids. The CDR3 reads CASSFMMGGGQYF.

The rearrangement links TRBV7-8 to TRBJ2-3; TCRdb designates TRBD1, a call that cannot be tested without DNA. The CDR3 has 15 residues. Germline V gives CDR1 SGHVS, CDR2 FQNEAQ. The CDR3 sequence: CASSFFEQGADTQYF. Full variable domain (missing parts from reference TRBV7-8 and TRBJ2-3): GAGVSQSPRYKVAKRGQDVALRCDPISGHVSLFWYQQALGQGPEFLTYFQNEAQLDKSGLPSDRFFAERPEGSVSTLKIQRTQQEDSAVYLCASSFFEQGADTQYFGPGTRLTVL.

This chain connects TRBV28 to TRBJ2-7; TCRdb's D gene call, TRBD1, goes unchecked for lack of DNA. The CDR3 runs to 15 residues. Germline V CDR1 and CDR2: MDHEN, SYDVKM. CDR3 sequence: CASRSRVQGSYEQYF.

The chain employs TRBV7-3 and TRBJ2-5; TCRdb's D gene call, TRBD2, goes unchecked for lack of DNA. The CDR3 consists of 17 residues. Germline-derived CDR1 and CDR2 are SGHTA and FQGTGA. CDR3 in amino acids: CASSLGTSGGAVETQYF.

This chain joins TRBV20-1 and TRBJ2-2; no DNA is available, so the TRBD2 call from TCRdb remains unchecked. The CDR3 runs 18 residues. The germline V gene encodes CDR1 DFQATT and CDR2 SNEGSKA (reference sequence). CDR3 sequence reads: CSARGLAGAEGSTGELFF.

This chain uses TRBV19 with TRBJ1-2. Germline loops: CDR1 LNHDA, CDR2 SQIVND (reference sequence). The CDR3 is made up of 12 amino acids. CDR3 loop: CASTTTVDGYTF.